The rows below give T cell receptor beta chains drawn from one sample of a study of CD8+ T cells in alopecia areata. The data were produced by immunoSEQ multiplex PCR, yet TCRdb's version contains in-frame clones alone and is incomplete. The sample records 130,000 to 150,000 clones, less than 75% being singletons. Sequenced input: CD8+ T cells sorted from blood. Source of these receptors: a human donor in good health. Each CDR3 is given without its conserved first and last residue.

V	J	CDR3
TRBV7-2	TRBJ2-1	ASSLNRPHEQF
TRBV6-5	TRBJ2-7	ASSYSKTGGPYEQY
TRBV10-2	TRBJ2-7	ASSETVYEQY
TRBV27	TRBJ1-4	ASSSRTGENEKLF
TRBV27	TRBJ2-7	ASSSRGVTYEQY
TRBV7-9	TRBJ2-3	ASSLAGRPDTQY
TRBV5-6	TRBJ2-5	ASSSGQTQY
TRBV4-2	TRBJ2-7	ASSQWTGTYEQY
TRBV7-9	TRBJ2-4	ASSLGSVAKNIQY
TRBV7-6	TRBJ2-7	ASSRGGGSGLEQY
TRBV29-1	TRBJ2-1	SGAGGASGSYNEQF
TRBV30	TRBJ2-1	AWSPPGYRNNEQF
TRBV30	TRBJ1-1	AWSVLGGMNTEAF
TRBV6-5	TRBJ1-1	ASSYSQGNTEAF
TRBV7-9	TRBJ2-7	ASTPMGSYEQY
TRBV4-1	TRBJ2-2	ASSSGTTNTGELF
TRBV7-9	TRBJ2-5	ASSFRTDQETQY
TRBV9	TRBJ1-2	ASSVVRSGGDYGYT
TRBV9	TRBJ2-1	ASSDRGTSSEQF
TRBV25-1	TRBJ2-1	ASSTNEQF
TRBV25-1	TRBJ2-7	ASSGNEEQY
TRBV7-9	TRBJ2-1	ASSLVGLAGFNEQF
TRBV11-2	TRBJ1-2	ASSDGTGYSGYT
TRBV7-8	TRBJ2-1	ASSPGYNEQF
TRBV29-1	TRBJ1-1	SVEARTDRGPGTEAF
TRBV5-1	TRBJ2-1	ASSVMGDEQF
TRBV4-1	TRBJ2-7	ASSQLASSYEQY
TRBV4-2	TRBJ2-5	ASSSQEPGWETQY
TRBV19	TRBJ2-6	ASSDTGAGANVLT
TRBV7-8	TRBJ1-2	ASSLAVESGYT
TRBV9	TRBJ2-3	ASSDKPLGTDTQY
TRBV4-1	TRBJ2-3	ASSQDRSGGDTQY
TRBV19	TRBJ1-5	ASSAGTSSNQPQH
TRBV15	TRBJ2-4	ATSRDTSGSEENIQY
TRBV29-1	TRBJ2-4	SVESISGEAKNIQY
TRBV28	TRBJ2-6	ATHDGSSGANVLT
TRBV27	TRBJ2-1	ASSLYLPSGSSYNEQF
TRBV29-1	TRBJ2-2	SVVKVGTGELF
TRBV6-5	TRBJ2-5	ASSYGRGTQY
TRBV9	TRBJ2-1	ASSVSSAGGNEQF
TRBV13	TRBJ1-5	ASSLGQGAGQPQH
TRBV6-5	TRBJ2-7	ASSSTTYEQY
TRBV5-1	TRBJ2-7	ASSLADRGSYEQY
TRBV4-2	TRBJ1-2	ASSPRRGTGEGYT
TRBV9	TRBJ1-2	ASSRNRVENYGYT
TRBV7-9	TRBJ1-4	ASSLAPGGGEKLF
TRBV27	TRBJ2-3	ASSHSPTDTQY
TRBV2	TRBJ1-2	ASSARGDYGYT
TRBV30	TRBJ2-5	AWSRGPGTRPQETQY
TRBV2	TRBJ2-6	ASSVGVLSGANVLT
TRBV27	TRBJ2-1	ASSLYPGRNNEQF
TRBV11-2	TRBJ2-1	ASSGYNEQF
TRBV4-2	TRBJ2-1	ASSPRRGNEQF